A single sample is the source of the 27 T cell receptor beta chains below, sequenced in a study of blood T cell repertoires in COVID-19. TCRdb's copy holds only in-frame clones and misses some; the assay was immunoSEQ multiplex PCR. The sample includes under 200,000 clones, 87% of them seen just once. The specimen sequenced was peripheral blood. These receptors were collected from a man aged 55 to 70 with active or convalescent COVID-19.

This chain links TRBV6-5 with TRBJ2-3; D gene uncertain. The V gene's germline CDR1 is MNHEY and CDR2 SVGAGI. Trimming shortened V by 5 bases and J by 0 bases, and 6 bases separated the two germline ends. The CDR3 extends over 13 amino acids. DNA of the CDR3: TGTGCCAGCAGTAGACTTAGCACAGATACGCAGTATTTT. It is translated as CASSRLSTDTQYF.

This chain links TRBV29-1 with TRBJ1-1, with 12 nucleotides matching TRBD1. The CDR3 covers 18 residues. From germline, CDR1 is SQVTM and CDR2 ANQGSEA. V lost 3 bases and J lost 5; bases outside the gene matches: 16. The CDR3 here is CSVEGTGGVPSVKTEAFF. CDR3 DNA: TGCAGCGTTGAGGGGACAGGGGGCGTCCCCTCAGTCAAAACTGAAGCTTTCTTT. The full variable domain, in which reference TRBV29-1 and TRBJ1-1 provide the parts outside the CDR3, is SAVISQKPSRDICQRGTSLTIQCQVDSQVTMMFWYRQQPGQSLTLIATANQGSEATYESGFVIDKFPISRPNLTFSTLTVSNMSPEDSSIYLCSVEGTGGVPSVKTEAFFGQGTRLTVV.

The rearrangement links TRBV6-5 to TRBJ2-3; tentative D call: TRBD1 (7 bases). Trimming took 6 bases from V and 0 from J, leaving 10 bases between them. The CDR3 sequence is 14 residues long. Germline-derived CDR1 and CDR2 are MNHEY and SVGAGI. In DNA, the CDR3 is TGTGCCAGCAGGGAGGGGGCTAGCACAGATACGCAGTATTTT. It is translated as CASREGASTDTQYF.

The V and J genes are TRBV19 and TRBJ1-2; TRBD1 matches 10 bases. The CDR3 covers 15 residues. The germline V gene encodes CDR1 LNHDA and CDR2 SQIVND (reference sequence). V shed 7 bases, J shed 9 bases, and the junction held 14 bases outside the gene matches. The DNA of the CDR3 is TGTGCCAGTACCCCCCCACTGGGGACAGGGGTTAGCTACACCTTC. Amino acid sequence: CASTPPLGTGVSYTF.

The chain links TRBV6-5 to TRBJ1-2, with D maybe TRBD1 (5 bases). V was pared by 6 bases and J by 8 bases, with 19 bases between. The length of the CDR3 is 14 residues. Germline CDR1 reads MNHEY; CDR2 reads SVGAGI. This chain's CDR3 is CASRRTRAGLGYTF. In DNA, the CDR3 is TGTGCCAGCAGGAGGACCAGGGCAGGGTTGGGCTACACCTTC.

The V and J genes are TRBV24-1 and TRBJ2-3, with 9 bases that match TRBD1. This CDR3 comprises 17 residues. Germline CDR1 reads KGHDR; CDR2 reads SFDVKD. With V trimmed by 3 bases and J by 6 bases, 12 bases remained unmatched. The CDR3 DNA follows: TGTGCCACCAGTGATGCCGGGACAGGGAGGTCGGTCGATACGCAGTATTTT. Translating gives CATSDAGTGRSVDTQYF.

The chain couples TRBV6-5 to TRBJ2-2; a possible D gene is TRBD2 (6 bases). The V end lost 6 bases, the J end lost 4 bases, and 12 bases lay between the germline ends. The CDR3 extends over 14 amino acids. Germline V gene lookup returns CDR1 MNHEY and CDR2 SVGAGI. The CDR3 region has the DNA TGTGCCAGCAGGAAGGGTAGCGGCACCGGGGAGCTGTTTTTT. Translation gives CASRKGSGTGELFF.

The V gene is TRBV3-1 (or the pseudogene TRBV3-2), the J gene TRBJ1-5, with TRBD1 matching 9 bases. There are 15 residues in the CDR3. V lost 1 base to trimming and J lost 7 bases; unmatched junction nucleotides: 5. From germline, CDR1 is LGHDT and CDR2 YNNKEL (reference sequence). CDR3 in amino acids: CASSQGDREGQPQHF. The CDR3, as DNA: TGTGCCAGCAGCCAAGGGGACAGGGAAGGGCAGCCCCAGCATTTT.

The CDR3 reads CASSWGDRGGTEAFF. CDR3 DNA: TGTGCCAGCAGCTGGGGGGACAGGGGTGGCACTGAAGCTTTCTTT. The chain couples TRBV7-2 to TRBJ1-1; 10 positions match TRBD1. CDR3 size: 15 residues. V gave up 4 bases and J gave up 4 bases; unmatched junction bases: 6. In germline, CDR1 is SGHTA, CDR2 FQGNSA.

This clone was counted once. The V gene is TRBV3-1 (or the pseudogene TRBV3-2), the J gene TRBJ2-3, with 10 bases matching TRBD1. CDR1 is LGHDT, CDR2 YNNKEL, per germline (reference sequence). The CDR3 contains 17 residues. V gave up 3 bases and J gave up 5 bases; unmatched junction bases: 11. Written as DNA, the CDR3 is TGTGCCAGCAGCCACGACCTTAGACAGGGGGCGAGAGATACGCAGTATTTT. Its translation: CASSHDLRQGARDTQYF.

The V call is TRBV28, the J call TRBJ2-2; 7 nucleotides align to TRBD2. V lost 8 bases, J lost 1 base, and 16 bases stayed unmatched. Germline-derived CDR1 and CDR2 are MDHEN and SYDVKM. The CDR3 covers 18 residues. The CDR3 reads CASHKRVLGGKNTGELFF. CDR3 coding DNA: TGTGCCAGCCACAAAAGAGTCTTGGGAGGGAAGAACACCGGGGAGCTGTTTTTT.

The genes are TRBV29-1 and TRBJ1-2, with D tentatively TRBD1 (6 bases). V lost 2 bases and J 7 bases, leaving 14 bases between the germline ends. Germline V CDR1 and CDR2: SQVTM, ANQGSEA. This CDR3 contains 13 residues. The CDR3 DNA sequence: TGCAGCGTTGAATTCTACAGGGAGGGTGGCTACACCTTC. Amino acids: CSVEFYREGGYTF.

V gene TRBV21-1 combines with J gene TRBJ2-5; the tabulated D call, TRBD1, remains unverified against the DNA. TRBV21-1 is a recognized pseudogene. The CDR3 has 14 residues. CDR3 in amino acids: CASSGPGKRETQYF. The CDR3, as DNA: TGTGCCAGCAGCGGGCCAGGGAAGAGGGAGACCCAGTACTTC.

The genes are TRBV10-1 and TRBJ2-2, with TRBD1 identical over 7 bases. CDR1 and CDR2 from the germline V gene are WNHNN and SYGVQD (reference sequence). The junction had 10 bases not matched to a gene; V was cut back by 7 bases and J by 2 bases. This CDR3 is 16 amino acids long. CDR3 loop: CASTPDRESNTGELFF. CDR3 nucleotides: TGCGCCAGCACCCCCGACAGGGAGAGTAACACCGGGGAGCTGTTTTTT.

The chain has TRBV10-3 and TRBJ1-1, with 7 nucleotides matching TRBD1. This CDR3 has 15 residues. Trimming at V came to 2 bases and at J to 0 bases, leaving 3 bases not matched to a gene. In germline, CDR1 is ENHRY, CDR2 SYGVKD. Here the CDR3 reads CAISERDSLNTEAFF. The CDR3 DNA reads TGTGCCATCAGTGAGAGGGACAGCTTGAACACTGAAGCTTTCTTT.

The chain combines TRBV30 with TRBJ1-1; tentatively, D is TRBD1 (6 bases). The CDR3 is 18 residues long. Germline-derived CDR1 and CDR2 are GTSNPN and SVGIG (reference sequence). Trimming left V 0 bases short and J 3 bases short, with 23 bases between. The CDR3, as DNA: TGTGCCTGGAGTGTAGGCGGGGGCGGATTGTTCTCGGACACTGAAGCTTTCTTT. Protein sequence: CAWSVGGGGLFSDTEAFF.

The rearrangement links TRBV4-1 to TRBJ2-5; 7 bases match TRBD2. From germline, CDR1 is MGHRA and CDR2 YSYEKL. This CDR3 is built from 15 residues. V trimming: 0 bases; J trimming: 9 bases; junction bases outside the gene matches: 10. The CDR3 DNA is TGCGCCAGCAGCCAAGATGGACTAGGGGATAGTGCCCAGTACTTC. Its protein is CASSQDGLGDSAQYF.

This chain joins TRBV3-1 (or the pseudogene TRBV3-2) and TRBJ1-5, with a possible D match to TRBD1 (5 bases). CDR1 and CDR2 (germline): LGHDT, YNNKEL (reference sequence). This CDR3 has 14 amino acids. The germline V and J ends were trimmed by 2 bases and 10 bases, with 15 bases remaining between them. The CDR3 loop reads CASSQRQGYRPQHF. The CDR3 bases are TGTGCCAGCAGCCAACGTCAGGGTTATCGACCCCAGCATTTT.

This clone was counted a single time. The chain uses TRBV5-1 and TRBJ2-3; unclear D gene. The CDR3 extends over 13 amino acids. Per the germline V gene, CDR1 is SGHRS and CDR2 is YFSETQ. Trimming shortened V by 2 bases and J by 1 base, and 5 bases separated the two germline ends. CDR3 residues: CASSLTGTDTQYF. CDR3 in DNA: TGCGCCAGCAGCTTAACAGGCACAGATACGCAGTATTTT.

The chain couples TRBV29-1 to TRBJ1-2; D perhaps matches TRBD1 (5 bases). The CDR3 extends over 17 amino acids. V lost 7 bases to trimming and J lost 4 bases, with 28 bases between them. Germline CDR1 is SQVTM and CDR2 is ANQGSEA. The CDR3: CSDRGLFSGTPLYGYTF. The DNA of the CDR3 is TGCAGCGACCGCGGGCTATTCTCAGGGACTCCCCTCTATGGCTACACCTTC.

The chain couples TRBV7-9 to TRBJ2-7; TRBD2 is a possible D gene (7 bases). The CDR3 extends over 14 amino acids. Germline V CDR1 and CDR2: SEHNR, FQNEAQ (reference sequence). V dropped 4 bases and J dropped 4 bases, with 14 bases sitting between them. CDR3 sequence (DNA): TGTGCCAGCAGCTCGGGGGGCTTTGGGTACGAGCAGTACTTC. Residues: CASSSGGFGYEQYF.

This chain joins TRBV27 and TRBJ2-2; the match to TRBD2 covers 12 bases. J gave up 5 bases and V 2 bases, and 3 bases lay outside the gene matches. The CDR3 has 16 residues. The V gene's germline CDR1 is MNHEY and CDR2 SMNVEV (reference sequence). The CDR3 sequence: CASSLNGLAGTGELFF. The DNA for the CDR3 is TGTGCCAGCAGTTTAAATGGACTAGCGGGGACCGGGGAGCTGTTTTTT.

V gene TRBV7-6 combines with J gene TRBJ2-5; TRBD2 aligns across 8 bases. The germline CDR1 and CDR2 sequences are SGHVS and FNYEAQ. This CDR3 is 14 amino acids long. V was pared by 5 bases and J by 3 bases, with 5 bases of the junction left unmatched. The chain's CDR3 is CASSPRGGKETQYF. DNA for the CDR3: TGTGCCAGCAGCCCCCGGGGGGGGAAAGAGACCCAGTACTTC. Full variable domain (outside the CDR3, taken from reference TRBV7-6 and TRBJ2-5): GAGVSQSPRYKVTKRGQDVALRCDPISGHVSLYWYRQALGQGPEFLTYFNYEAQQDKSGLPNDRFSAERPEGSISTLTIQRTEQRDSAMYRCASSPRGGKETQYFGPGTRLLVL.

This rearrangement joins TRBV10-3 to TRBJ2-1, with TRBD2 identical over 14 bases. V lost 0 bases, J lost 5 bases, and 9 bases stayed unmatched. The CDR3 covers 19 residues. Germline values: CDR1 ENHRY, CDR2 SYGVKD. Written as DNA, the CDR3 is TGTGCCATCAGTGAGTCGACTAGCGGGGGGGCCATGTTGGACAATGAGCAGTTCTTC. It yields the protein CAISESTSGGAMLDNEQFF.

The chain carries TRBV2 and TRBJ2-2, with D perhaps matching TRBD1 (5 bases). In germline, CDR1 is SNHLY, CDR2 FYNNEI. The V end lost 7 bases, the J end lost 1 base, and 10 bases lay between the germline ends. The length of the CDR3 is 14 residues. The CDR3 protein is CASMGLRNTGELFF. The DNA for the CDR3 is TGTGCCAGCATGGGGCTGCGGAACACCGGGGAGCTGTTTTTT.

CDR3: CASSIGLAGPANTGELFF. In nucleotides, the CDR3 is TGTGCCAGTAGTATCGGACTAGCGGGCCCCGCGAACACCGGGGAGCTGTTTTTT. The chain has TRBV19 and TRBJ2-2, with 11 nucleotides matching TRBD2. This CDR3 is 18 amino acids long. Germline-derived CDR1 and CDR2 are LNHDA and SQIVND (reference sequence). Trimming at V came to 3 bases and at J to 0 bases, leaving 6 bases not matched to a gene.

The chain combines TRBV2 with TRBJ1-2; tentatively, D is TRBD1 (6 bases). The ends were cut back, 6 bases at V and 4 bases at J, with 9 bases in the middle. This CDR3 contains 12 residues. The V gene's germline CDR1 is SNHLY and CDR2 FYNNEI. In nucleotides, the CDR3 is TGTGCCAGCAGCGGGACACTCTATGGCTACACCTTC. It specifies CASSGTLYGYTF.